Listed below are T cell receptor beta chains from one sample, sequenced in a study of beta chain features in type 1 diabetes. Only in-frame clones appear in the TCRdb table, and some are missing; sequencing was by immunoSEQ multiplex PCR. Counted here are under 300,000 clones, less than 35% occurring once; the ten biggest clones make up roughly 4%. The sequenced material came from central memory CD4+ T cells from blood. These receptors all stem from a man aged 30 to 45 in good health. Each CDR3 is given with its conserved first and last residue. The D gene is left open where the match is weak. Only some rows state a clone size, as once, few, many or a class for expanded clones.

CDR3aa	CDR3nt	d_gene	j_gene	v_gene	abundance
CASSFRTISGANVLTF	TGTGCCAGCAGCTTCAGGACTATCTCTGGGGCCAACGTCCTGACTTTC	NA	TRBJ2-6	TRBV7-2	NA
CASSSTGGPYNEQFF	TGTGCCAGTAGTTCCACGGGAGGGCCCTACAATGAGCAGTTCTTC	TRBD2	TRBJ2-1	TRBV19	many
CAWRPPGETQYF	TGTGCCTGGAGGCCCCCAGGCGAGACCCAGTACTTC	NA	TRBJ2-5	TRBV30	NA
CASSLGLDQETQYF	TGTGCCAGCAGCTTAGGACTAGATCAAGAGACCCAGTACTTC	NA	TRBJ2-5	TRBV7-9	NA
CASSLRVKEQYF	TGTGCCAGCAGTTTAAGGGTGAAAGAGCAGTACTTC	NA	TRBJ2-7	TRBV28	few
CASSSRLQETQYF	TGTGCCAGCAGCTCCAGGTTGCAAGAGACCCAGTACTTC	NA	TRBJ2-5	TRBV7-2	few
CSVVGSYEQYF	TGCAGCGTTGTGGGATCGTACGAGCAGTACTTC	NA	TRBJ2-7	TRBV29-1	NA
CASSPRTGAGNTIYF	TGTGCCAGCAGCCCCAGGACAGGGGCCGGAAACACCATATATTTT	TRBD1	TRBJ1-3	TRBV7-2	few
CASSLDRGHYEQYF	TGTGCCAGCAGCCTTGACCGAGGCCACTACGAGCAGTACTTC	NA	TRBJ2-7	TRBV7-6	NA
CASSDRSLNQPQHF	TGTGCCAGCTCGGACAGATCTCTCAATCAGCCCCAGCATTTT	NA	TRBJ1-5	TRBV27	NA
CASSLAGADEQFF	TGTGCCAGCAGCTTAGCGGGAGCAGATGAGCAGTTCTTC	NA	TRBJ2-1	TRBV7-9	few
CASGKTGTTYEQYF	TGTGCCAGCGGGAAGACAGGGACCACCTACGAGCAGTACTTC	TRBD1	TRBJ2-7	TRBV9	NA
CATRSGTVNTEAFF	TGTGCCACCCGATCCGGGACAGTGAACACTGAAGCTTTCTTT	TRBD1	TRBJ1-1	TRBV6-5	few
CAWRVPGVAPGNEQFF	TGTGCCTGGAGGGTACCTGGGGTCGCTCCGGGGAATGAGCAGTTCTTC	NA	TRBJ2-1	TRBV30	few
CASSPRDRGPTEQFF	TGTGCCAGCAGCCCCCGGGACAGGGGGCCTACGGAGCAGTTCTTC	TRBD1	TRBJ2-1	TRBV5-4	few
CSVVGAGASYEQYF	TGCAGCGTTGTCGGAGCGGGAGCATCCTACGAGCAGTACTTC	TRBD2	TRBJ2-7	TRBV29-1	few
CATSRDRALRNTEAFF	TGTGCCACCAGCAGAGATAGGGCACTAAGGAACACTGAAGCTTTCTTT	NA	TRBJ1-1	TRBV15	NA
CATSRGGQGRTAEAFF	TGTGCCACCAGCAGAGGGGGACAGGGTCGGACGGCTGAAGCTTTCTTT	TRBD1	TRBJ1-1	TRBV15	NA
CAWSRGGGGDQPQHF	TGTGCCTGGAGTCGCGGTGGGGGGGGTGATCAGCCCCAGCATTTT	NA	TRBJ1-5	TRBV30	NA
CATSRGGRNHQETQYF	TGTGCCACCAGCAGGGGAGGGCGAAACCACCAAGAGACCCAGTACTTC	TRBD2	TRBJ2-5	TRBV15	NA
CAGRLAAVNEQFF	TGTGCCGGACGACTAGCGGCGGTCAATGAGCAGTTCTTC	TRBD2	TRBJ2-1	TRBV30	few
CASNLIDEQFF	TGTGCCAGCAATCTCATTGATGAGCAGTTCTTC	NA	TRBJ2-1	TRBV5-5	many
CASSLEGRSSGNTIYF	TGTGCCAGCAGCTTGGAGGGACGAAGCTCTGGAAACACCATATATTTT	NA	TRBJ1-3	TRBV5-4	NA
CSVVKVMNTEAFF	TGCAGCGTTGTAAAGGTCATGAACACTGAAGCTTTCTTT	NA	TRBJ1-1	TRBV29-1	few
CASSPGPRTVGDTIYF	TGTGCCAGCTCACCTGGACCCAGGACAGTCGGGGACACCATATATTTT	NA	TRBJ1-3	TRBV18	few
CASSWGGTTDTQYF	TGTGCCAGCAGTTGGGGCGGGACAACAGATACGCAGTATTTT	NA	TRBJ2-3	TRBV27	many
CASSYFNQPQHF	TGTGCCAGCAGTTACTTTAATCAGCCCCAGCATTTT	NA	TRBJ1-5	TRBV6-5	NA
CASSLVTGADTDTQYF	TGCGCCAGCAGCTTGGTAACAGGGGCCGACACAGATACGCAGTATTTT	TRBD1	TRBJ2-3	TRBV5-1	NA
CASSQAGPDTQYF	TGTGCCAGCAGCCAGGCGGGGCCAGATACGCAGTATTTT	NA	TRBJ2-3	TRBV7-2	few
CSVEFRVQETQYF	TGCAGCGTTGAGTTCAGGGTCCAAGAGACCCAGTACTTC	NA	TRBJ2-5	TRBV29-1	NA
CASSSAWDSINEQFF	TGTGCCAGCAGTTCCGCCTGGGACAGTATCAATGAGCAGTTCTTC	TRBD1	TRBJ2-1	TRBV6-5	few
CASSPTGRETQYF	TGTGCCAGCAGTCCGACAGGGCGCGAGACCCAGTACTTC	TRBD1	TRBJ2-5	TRBV5-6	NA
CASRGGQGANEQYF	TGTGCCAGCAGGGGCGGACAGGGGGCTAACGAGCAGTACTTC	TRBD1	TRBJ2-7	TRBV2	many
CASSAAAGGQETQYF	TGTGCCAGCAGTGCTGCAGCGGGGGGTCAAGAGACCCAGTACTTC	TRBD2	TRBJ2-5	TRBV2	NA
CASSLAGAYNEQFF	TGTGCCAGCAGTTTAGCGGGGGCTTACAATGAGCAGTTCTTC	TRBD2	TRBJ2-1	TRBV6-1	NA
CSVDASSGSYEQYF	TGCAGCGTTGATGCGTCAAGTGGCTCCTACGAGCAGTACTTC	NA	TRBJ2-7	TRBV29-1	few
CASSPPRTGGMDQPQHF	TGTGCCAGCTCACCACCCCGGACAGGGGGCATGGATCAGCCCCAGCATTTT	TRBD1	TRBJ1-5	TRBV18	NA
CASSLMVAVYNEQFF	TGTGCCAGCAGCTTAATGGTAGCGGTTTACAATGAGCAGTTCTTC	NA	TRBJ2-1	TRBV11-2	NA
CASSPDGIYNEQFF	TGTGCCAGCAGCCCGGACGGTATCTACAATGAGCAGTTCTTC	NA	TRBJ2-1	TRBV11-2	NA